Presented here are 21 T cell receptor beta chains from one specimen sequenced in a study of T cell repertoires in cytomegalovirus infection. TCRdb independently ran MiXCR on the reads; one entry per CDR3 protein. Among more than 350,000 distinct CDR3 sequences listed, 25% to 40% were seen once. The sample consisted of PBMCs. The receptors stem from a human donor in good health (CMV status not recorded). Some clones in this sample may be carry-over from other donors' samples.

The chain is built from TRBV7-6 and TRBJ2-7; unclear D gene. Trimming pared 4 bases from V and 4 bases from J, leaving 8 bases between. Germline V gives CDR1 SGHVS, CDR2 FNYEAQ. The length of the CDR3 is 12 residues. In nucleotides, the CDR3 is TGTGCCAGCAGCTCAGGCCGGTACGAGCAGTACTTC. Its translation: CASSSGRYEQYF.

This clonotype appeared many times. The V gene is TRBV28, the J gene TRBJ1-1; no reliable D call. Germline loops: CDR1 MDHEN, CDR2 SYDVKM. The CDR3 contains 14 residues. With 7 bases removed from V and 3 bases from J, the gap between germline ends came to 15 bases. The CDR3 DNA follows: TGTGCCAGCACAATCGGGCGGAGGGACACTGAAGCTTTCTTT. Translating gives CASTIGRRDTEAFF.

Many counts were recorded for this clonotype. This chain joins TRBV12-3 or TRBV12-4 and TRBJ1-1; D call uncertain. The germline V and J ends were trimmed by 3 bases and 5 bases, with 13 bases remaining between them. The CDR3 sequence is 14 residues long. CDR3 coding DNA: TGTGCCAGCAGTTTGGCAACGGTGGGTACTGAAGCTTTCTTT. Its translation: CASSLATVGTEAFF.

This clonotype was seen a few times. The chain carries TRBV10-3 and TRBJ2-7; D may match TRBD1 or TRBD2 (6 bases each). CDR3 length: 15 residues. Deletions cut 0 bases from V and 2 bases from J, with 11 bases between. Per germline, CDR1 ENHRY and CDR2 SYGVKD. The CDR3: CAISESRGAPYEQYF. CDR3 coding DNA: TGTGCCATCAGTGAGTCGAGGGGGGCCCCCTACGAGCAGTACTTC.

The DNA for the CDR3 is TGTGCCAGCAGCCAAGCTGGTTCACGAGCCGCAGATACGCAGTATTTT. Translated, it gives CASSQAGSRAADTQYF. The chain combines TRBV3-1 with TRBJ2-3, with D hard to call. This CDR3 region has 16 residues. CDR1 LGHDT and CDR2 YNNKEL come from the germline V gene (reference sequence). V lost 1 base and J lost 4, with 15 bases in between.

The CDR3 DNA is TGTGCCATCAGTGAGCCAAATTCAGGGGGCAATTATGAGCAGTTCTTC. This translates into CAISEPNSGGNYEQFF. V usage is TRBV10-3 and J usage is TRBJ2-1; 8 nucleotides match TRBD1. Germline values: CDR1 ENHRY, CDR2 SYGVKD. CDR3 length: 16 amino acids. The V segment lost 2 bases and the J segment 8 bases; nucleotides outside the gene matches: 11.

A few counts support this clonotype. The chain uses TRBV11-2 and TRBJ1-6; D uncertain. CDR1 and CDR2 (germline): SGHAT, FQNNGV. Trimming removed 3 bases from V and 4 bases from J, with 4 bases in between. The CDR3 is 13 residues long. In DNA, the CDR3 is TGTGCCAGCAGCTTGGCGTATAATTCACCCCTCCACTTT. Translation gives CASSLAYNSPLHF.

This chain joins TRBV5-5 and TRBJ1-2; D not resolved. Germline values: CDR1 SGHKS, CDR2 YYEKEE (reference sequence). The CDR3 consists of 13 residues. V lost 0 bases and J 0 bases, leaving 3 bases between the germline ends. The chain's CDR3 is CASSLETNYGYTF. CDR3 in DNA: TGTGCCAGCAGCTTGGAAACTAACTATGGCTACACCTTC.

The V and J genes are TRBV4-1 and TRBJ2-5, with D possibly matching TRBD1 (6 bases). From germline, CDR1 is MGHRA and CDR2 YSYEKL. CDR3 size: 14 residues. Trimming stripped 2 bases from V and 0 bases from J, with 7 bases between. The CDR3 DNA is TGCGCCAGCAGCCAATGGACAGACCAAGAGACCCAGTACTTC. It yields the protein CASSQWTDQETQYF.

The chain couples TRBV4-1 to TRBJ2-7; D unresolved. This CDR3 spans 13 amino acids. The germline V and J ends were trimmed by 0 bases and 5 bases, with 8 bases remaining between them. CDR1 is MGHRA, CDR2 YSYEKL, per germline. CDR3 in amino acids: CASSQDFPDEQYF. The DNA of the CDR3 is TGCGCCAGCAGCCAAGATTTCCCTGACGAGCAGTACTTC.

The chain uses TRBV6-2 or TRBV6-3 and TRBJ2-3; the D gene is possibly TRBD2 (5 bases). This CDR3 spans 15 amino acids. V gave up 0 bases and J gave up 5 bases, with 12 bases separating them. Germline V gene sequence: CDR1 MNHEY, CDR2 SVGEGT. This CDR3 is CASSYSDFSQDTQYF. The CDR3 region has the DNA TGTGCCAGCAGTTACTCGGACTTCTCCCAAGATACGCAGTATTTT.

V gene TRBV27 combines with J gene TRBJ1-6; D is unclear. V gave up 2 bases and J gave up 4 bases, with 15 bases separating them. Germline V gene sequence: CDR1 MNHEY, CDR2 SMNVEV (reference sequence). The CDR3 contains 17 residues. CDR3: CASSLPREGWYNSPLHF. The CDR3 DNA reads TGTGCCAGCAGTTTACCCCGTGAGGGCTGGTATAATTCACCCCTCCACTTT.

The V and J genes are TRBV6-1 and TRBJ2-2; the match to TRBD1 covers 9 bases. Germline V gene data show CDR1 as MNHNS and CDR2 as SASEGT. The CDR3 totals 14 residues. The V and J ends lost 2 bases and 7 bases, in that order; junction bases with no gene match: 2. Written as DNA, the CDR3 is TGTGCCAGCAGTGAACGACAGGGGGTCGGGGAGCTGTTTTTT. As protein: CASSERQGVGELFF.

This clonotype was seen ten or more times. The genes are TRBV7-8 and TRBJ1-5; 7 positions match TRBD1. V lost 5 bases, J lost 9 bases, and 10 bases stayed unmatched. Germline V gives CDR1 SGHVS, CDR2 FQNEAQ. This CDR3 has 14 residues. The CDR3 DNA follows: TGTGCCAGCAGCACCGACAGGGAACTTCGGCCCCAGCATTTT. It is translated as CASSTDRELRPQHF.

The chain links TRBV6-2 or TRBV6-3 to TRBJ1-5; D perhaps matches TRBD1 (6 bases). The germline CDR1 and CDR2 sequences are MNHEY and SVGEGT. The CDR3 runs to 15 residues. The V end was cut by 1 base, the J end by 2 bases, with 9 bases between. The CDR3 nucleotides are TGTGCCAGCAGTTACTATACAGGGCGCAATCAGCCCCAGCATTTT. Translation gives CASSYYTGRNQPQHF.

This clonotype has just a few counts. This chain uses TRBV4-1 with TRBJ1-2; possible D gene TRBD1, 6 bases. The CDR3 loop spans 13 amino acids. Germline values: CDR1 MGHRA, CDR2 YSYEKL. The V end was cut by 2 bases, the J end by 8 bases, with 12 bases between. The DNA for the CDR3 is TGCGCCAGCAGCCAAAGGACAGACGGAGGCTACACCTTC. Encoded protein: CASSQRTDGGYTF.

This clonotype occurred a few times. In DNA, the CDR3 is TGCGCCAGCAGCCAAGAGCACAGCTCGAGAACAGATACGCAGTATTTT. This codes for CASSQEHSSRTDTQYF. This chain connects TRBV4-3 to TRBJ2-3; unclear D gene. The CDR3 has 16 amino acids. Trimming shortened V by 0 bases and J by 3 bases, and 13 bases separated the two germline ends. The germline CDR1 and CDR2 sequences are LGHNA and YSLEER.

This clonotype was detected many times. V and J are TRBV6-1 and TRBJ1-2; D is undetermined. Trimming shortened V by 8 bases and J by 2 bases, and 18 bases separated the two germline ends. The CDR3 covers 15 residues. Germline V gene data show CDR1 as MNHNS and CDR2 as SASEGT. CDR3 in DNA: TGTGCCAGCCGATCGGAGGGAGGTGGGAACTATGGCTACACCTTC. Its protein is CASRSEGGGNYGYTF.

The rearrangement links TRBV4-1 to TRBJ2-7; possible D gene TRBD2, 6 bases. The CDR3 extends over 16 amino acids. The germline gives CDR1 MGHRA, CDR2 YSYEKL. With 3 bases removed from V and 0 bases from J, the gap between germline ends came to 15 bases. The CDR3 protein is CASSHAGLQNSYEQYF. DNA of the CDR3: TGCGCCAGCAGCCACGCGGGACTCCAAAACTCCTACGAGCAGTACTTC.

The genes are TRBV4-2 and TRBJ2-1; unclear D gene. Trimming removed 0 bases at V and 3 bases at J, with 12 bases between. Germline V gene data show CDR1 as LGHNA and CDR2 as YNFKEQ. The CDR3 sequence is 16 residues long. The CDR3 loop is CASSQDLGNGYNEQFF. The CDR3 nucleotides are TGTGCCAGCAGCCAAGATTTGGGGAATGGCTACAATGAGCAGTTCTTC.

This clonotype was observed many times. The CDR3 protein is CASSLAGQKETQYF. In DNA form, the CDR3 reads TGTGCCAGCAGCTTAGCTGGGCAGAAGGAGACCCAGTACTTC. This chain connects TRBV7-2 to TRBJ2-5; no clear D. Trimming removed 0 bases at V and 5 bases at J, with 10 bases between. The CDR3 has 14 residues. CDR1 is SGHTA and CDR2 is FQGNSA in the germline V gene.